Sequencing of this T cell receptor beta chain was carried out in a study of T-cell memory formation after mild COVID-19. This clonotype has only a few counts. The target antigen is unknown. From germline, CDR1 is LNHDA and CDR2 SQIVND (reference sequence). V was trimmed by 3 bases and J by 6 bases, leaving 12 bases between them. CDR3 size: 14 residues. TCRdb re-analysed the 5' RACE reads in MiXCR, keeping a single row per CDR3 protein. Of 470,000 or so distinct CDR3 sequences listed, 20% are singletons. Whole-study results and caveats: The finding that pre-infection memory included some responding clones suggested that cross-reactive memory joined.

This chain connects TRBV19 to TRBJ1-5; D might be TRBD1 (5 bases). The specimen was PBMCs or a T cell subset sorted from them (not recorded which). The sequence was collected from an adult woman who had mild COVID-19 (a few samples of this study predate the infection). Cell type and time point are not known. The CDR3 spells CASSMQGGGQPQHF. DNA of the CDR3: TGTGCCAGTAGTATGCAGGGCGGGGGTCAGCCCCAGCATTTT.